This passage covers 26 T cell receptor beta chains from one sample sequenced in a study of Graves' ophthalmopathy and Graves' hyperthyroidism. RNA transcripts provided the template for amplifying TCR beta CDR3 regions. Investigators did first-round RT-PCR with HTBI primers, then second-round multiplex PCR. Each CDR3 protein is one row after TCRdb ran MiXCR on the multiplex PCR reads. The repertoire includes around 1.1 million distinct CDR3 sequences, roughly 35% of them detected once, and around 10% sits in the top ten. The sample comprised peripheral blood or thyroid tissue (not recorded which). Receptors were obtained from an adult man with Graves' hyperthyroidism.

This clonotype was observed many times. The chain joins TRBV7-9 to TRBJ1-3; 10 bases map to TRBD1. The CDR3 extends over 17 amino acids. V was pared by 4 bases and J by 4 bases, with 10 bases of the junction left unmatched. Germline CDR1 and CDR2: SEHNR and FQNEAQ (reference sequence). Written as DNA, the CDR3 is TGTGCCAGCAGCTCTTCTCGACAGGGGGCATCGGGAAACACCATATATTTT. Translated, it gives CASSSSRQGASGNTIYF.

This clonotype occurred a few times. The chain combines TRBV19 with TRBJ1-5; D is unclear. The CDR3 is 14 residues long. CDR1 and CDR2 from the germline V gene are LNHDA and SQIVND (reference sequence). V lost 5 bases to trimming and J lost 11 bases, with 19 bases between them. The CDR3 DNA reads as TGTGCCAGTAGTGTCCGACCCGGCCAGAAGGCCCAGCATTTT. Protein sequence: CASSVRPGQKAQHF.

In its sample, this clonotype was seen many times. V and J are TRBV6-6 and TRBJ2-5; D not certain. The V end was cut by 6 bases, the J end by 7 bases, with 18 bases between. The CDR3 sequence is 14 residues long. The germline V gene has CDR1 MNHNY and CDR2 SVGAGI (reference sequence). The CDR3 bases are TGTGCCAGCAGGCCCTCTGCCGCCTTTATGACCCAGTACTTC. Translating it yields CASRPSAAFMTQYF.

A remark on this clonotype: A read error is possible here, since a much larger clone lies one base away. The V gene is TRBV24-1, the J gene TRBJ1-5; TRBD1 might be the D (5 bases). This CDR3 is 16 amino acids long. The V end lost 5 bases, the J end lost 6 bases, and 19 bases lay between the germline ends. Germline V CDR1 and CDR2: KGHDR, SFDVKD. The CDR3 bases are TGTGCCACCAGTGGTCTAGACGGACAACGAACTCAGCCCCAGCATTTT. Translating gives CATSGLDGQRTQPQHF.

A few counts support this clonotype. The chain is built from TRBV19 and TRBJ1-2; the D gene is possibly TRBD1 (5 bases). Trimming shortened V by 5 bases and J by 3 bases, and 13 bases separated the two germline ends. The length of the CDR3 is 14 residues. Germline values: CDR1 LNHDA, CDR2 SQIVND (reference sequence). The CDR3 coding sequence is TGTGCCAGTAGTCCCGGCCCGGGGGACTATGGCTACACCTTC. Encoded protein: CASSPGPGDYGYTF.

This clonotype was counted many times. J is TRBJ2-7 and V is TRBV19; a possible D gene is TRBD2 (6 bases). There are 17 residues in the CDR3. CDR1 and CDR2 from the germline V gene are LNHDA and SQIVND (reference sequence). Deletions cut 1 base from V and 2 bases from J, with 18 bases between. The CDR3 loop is CASSIAIGGTSPYEQYF. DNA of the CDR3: TGTGCCAGTAGTATAGCCATCGGCGGGACCTCCCCCTACGAGCAGTACTTC.

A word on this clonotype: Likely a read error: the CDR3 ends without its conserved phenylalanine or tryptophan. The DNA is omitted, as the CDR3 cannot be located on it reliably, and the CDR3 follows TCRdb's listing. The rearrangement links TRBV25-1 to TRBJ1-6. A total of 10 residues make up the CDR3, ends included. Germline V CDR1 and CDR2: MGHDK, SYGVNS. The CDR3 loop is CASSESRSNY.

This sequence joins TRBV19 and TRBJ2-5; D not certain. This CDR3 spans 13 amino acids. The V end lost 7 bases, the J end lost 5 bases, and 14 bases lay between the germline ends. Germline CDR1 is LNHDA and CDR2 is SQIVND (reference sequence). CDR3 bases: TGTGCCAGTAACCCCCTTCTCCCGGAGACCCAGTACTTC. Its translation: CASNPLLPETQYF.

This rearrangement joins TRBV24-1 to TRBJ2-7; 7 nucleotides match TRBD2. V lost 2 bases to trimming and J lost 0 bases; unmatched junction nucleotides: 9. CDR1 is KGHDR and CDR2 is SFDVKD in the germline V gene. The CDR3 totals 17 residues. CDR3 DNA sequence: TGTGCCACCAGTGATTCGGAAAGCGGGACCAACTCCTACGAGCAGTACTTC. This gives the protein CATSDSESGTNSYEQYF.

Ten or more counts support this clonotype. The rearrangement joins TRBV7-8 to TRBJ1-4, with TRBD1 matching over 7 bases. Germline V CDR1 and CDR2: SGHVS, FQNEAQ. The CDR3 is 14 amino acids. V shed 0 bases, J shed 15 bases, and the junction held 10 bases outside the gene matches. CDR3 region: CASSLAGPQGVLFF. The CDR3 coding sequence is TGTGCCAGCAGCTTAGCGGGGCCCCAGGGGGTCTTGTTTTTT.

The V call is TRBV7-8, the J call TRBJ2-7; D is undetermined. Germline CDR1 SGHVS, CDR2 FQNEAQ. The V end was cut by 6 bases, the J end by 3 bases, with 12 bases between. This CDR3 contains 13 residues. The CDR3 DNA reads TGTGCCAGCAGGTCTGGGCCGAACTACGAGCAGTACTTC. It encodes CASRSGPNYEQYF.

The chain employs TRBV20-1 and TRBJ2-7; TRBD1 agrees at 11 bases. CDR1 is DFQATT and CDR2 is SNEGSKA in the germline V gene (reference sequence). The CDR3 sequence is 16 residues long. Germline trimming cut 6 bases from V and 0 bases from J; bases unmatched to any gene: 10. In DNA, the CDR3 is TGCAGTGCACCGAGCCAGGGGACAGGGGGCTCCTACGAGCAGTACTTC. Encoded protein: CSAPSQGTGGSYEQYF.

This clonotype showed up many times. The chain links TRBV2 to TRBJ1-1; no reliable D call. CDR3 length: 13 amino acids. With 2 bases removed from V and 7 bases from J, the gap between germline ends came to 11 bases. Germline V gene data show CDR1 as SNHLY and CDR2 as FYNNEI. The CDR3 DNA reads TGTGCCAGCAGTGAATCAGGACGCCATGAAGCTTTCTTT. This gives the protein CASSESGRHEAFF.

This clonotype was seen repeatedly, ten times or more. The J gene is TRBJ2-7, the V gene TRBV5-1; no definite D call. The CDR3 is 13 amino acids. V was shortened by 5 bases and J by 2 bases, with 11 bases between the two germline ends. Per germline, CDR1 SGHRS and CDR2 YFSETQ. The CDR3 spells CASRPTFAYEQYF. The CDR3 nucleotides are TGCGCCAGCAGACCTACTTTCGCCTACGAGCAGTACTTC. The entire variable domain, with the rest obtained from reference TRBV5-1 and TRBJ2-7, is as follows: KAGVTQTPRYLIKTRGQQVTLSCSPISGHRSVSWYQQTPGQGLQFLFEYFSETQRNKGNFPGRFSGRQFSNSRSEMNVSTLELGDSALYLCASRPTFAYEQYFGPGTRLTVT.

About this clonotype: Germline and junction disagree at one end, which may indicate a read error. The CDR3 sequence is CASSQGTSSSEQYF. In DNA, the CDR3 is TGCGCCAGCAGCCAGGGGACTAGTTCCTCCGAGCAGTACTTC. This chain uses TRBV4-3 with TRBJ2-7; TRBD2 aligns across 8 bases. This CDR3 is built from 14 residues. Germline-derived CDR1 and CDR2 are LGHNA and YSLEER.

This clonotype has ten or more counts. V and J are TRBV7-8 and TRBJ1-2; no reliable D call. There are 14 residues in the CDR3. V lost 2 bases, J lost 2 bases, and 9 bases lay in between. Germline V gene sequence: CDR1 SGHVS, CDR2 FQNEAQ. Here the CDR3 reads CASSLNPENYGYTF. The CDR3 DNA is TGTGCCAGCAGCTTAAATCCGGAAAACTATGGCTACACCTTC. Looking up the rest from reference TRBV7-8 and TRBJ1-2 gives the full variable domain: GAGVSQSPRYKVAKRGQDVALRCDPISGHVSLFWYQQALGQGPEFLTYFQNEAQLDKSGLPSDRFFAERPEGSVSTLKIQRTQQEDSAVYLCASSLNPENYGYTFGSGTRLTVV.

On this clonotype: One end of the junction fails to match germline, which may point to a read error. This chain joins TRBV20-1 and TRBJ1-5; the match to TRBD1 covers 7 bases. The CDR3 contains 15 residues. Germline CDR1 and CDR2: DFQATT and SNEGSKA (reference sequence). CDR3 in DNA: TGCAATGCTTACGACAGGGTAAAGGGGAATCAGCCCCAGCATTTT. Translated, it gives CNAYDRVKGNQPQHF.

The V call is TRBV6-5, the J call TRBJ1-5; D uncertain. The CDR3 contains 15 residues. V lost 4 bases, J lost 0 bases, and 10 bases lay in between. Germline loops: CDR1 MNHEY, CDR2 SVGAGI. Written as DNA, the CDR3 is TGTGCCAGCAGTTCGGACTGGAATAGCAATCAGCCCCAGCATTTT. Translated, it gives CASSSDWNSNQPQHF.

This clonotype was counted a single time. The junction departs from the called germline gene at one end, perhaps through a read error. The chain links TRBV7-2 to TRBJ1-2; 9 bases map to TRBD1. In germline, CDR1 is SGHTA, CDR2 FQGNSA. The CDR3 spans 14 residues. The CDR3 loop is CVSSFRDREHGYTF. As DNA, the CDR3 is TGTGTCAGCAGCTTTAGGGACAGGGAGCATGGCTACACCTTC.

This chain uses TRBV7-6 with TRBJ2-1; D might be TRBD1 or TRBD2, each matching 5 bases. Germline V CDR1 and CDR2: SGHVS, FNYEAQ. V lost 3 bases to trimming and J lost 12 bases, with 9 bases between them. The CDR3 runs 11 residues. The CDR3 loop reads CASSFGGLQFF. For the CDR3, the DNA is TGTGCCAGCAGCTTTGGGGGATTGCAGTTCTTC.

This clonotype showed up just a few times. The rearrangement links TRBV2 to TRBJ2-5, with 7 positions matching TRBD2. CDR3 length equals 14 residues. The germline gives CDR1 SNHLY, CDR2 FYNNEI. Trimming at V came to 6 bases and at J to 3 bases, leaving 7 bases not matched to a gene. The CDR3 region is CASRAGTREETQYF. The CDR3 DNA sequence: TGTGCCAGCAGAGCGGGGACGCGAGAAGAGACCCAGTACTTC. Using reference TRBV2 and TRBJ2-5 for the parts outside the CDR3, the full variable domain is EPEVTQTPSHQVTQMGQEVILRCVPISNHLYFYWYRQILGQKVEFLVSFYNNEISEKSEIFDDQFSVERPDGSNFTLKIRSTKLEDSAMYFCASRAGTREETQYFGPGTRLLVL.

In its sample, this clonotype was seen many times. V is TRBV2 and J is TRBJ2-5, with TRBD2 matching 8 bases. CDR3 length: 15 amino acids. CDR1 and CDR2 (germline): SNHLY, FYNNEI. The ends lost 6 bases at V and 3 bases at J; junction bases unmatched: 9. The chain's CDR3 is CASSGAGAREETQYF. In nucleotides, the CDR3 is TGTGCCAGCAGCGGAGCGGGGGCCAGAGAAGAGACCCAGTACTTC.

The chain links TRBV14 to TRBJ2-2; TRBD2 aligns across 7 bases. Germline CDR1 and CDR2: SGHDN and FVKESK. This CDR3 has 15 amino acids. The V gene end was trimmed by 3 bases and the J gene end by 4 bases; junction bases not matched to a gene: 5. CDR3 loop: CASSQGDYFTGELFF. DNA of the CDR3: TGTGCCAGCAGCCAGGGGGACTATTTCACCGGGGAGCTGTTTTTT.

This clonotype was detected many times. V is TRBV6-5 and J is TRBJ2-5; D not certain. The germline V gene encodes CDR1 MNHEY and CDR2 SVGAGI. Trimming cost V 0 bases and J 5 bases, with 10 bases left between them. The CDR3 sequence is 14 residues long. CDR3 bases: TGTGCCAGCAGTTACTCTGGCAGAAAGGAGACCCAGTACTTC. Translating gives CASSYSGRKETQYF.

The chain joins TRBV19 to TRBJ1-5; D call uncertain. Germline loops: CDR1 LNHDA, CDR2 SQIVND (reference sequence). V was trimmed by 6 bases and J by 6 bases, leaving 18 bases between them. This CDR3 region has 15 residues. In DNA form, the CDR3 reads TGTGCCAGTAGATCATTGGCTAGGCCCATTCAGCCCCAGCATTTT. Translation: CASRSLARPIQPQHF. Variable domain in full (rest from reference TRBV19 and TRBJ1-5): DGGITQSPKYLFRKEGQNVTLSCEQNLNHDAMYWYRQDPGQGLRLIYYSQIVNDFQKGDIAEGYSVSREKKESFPLTVTSAQKNPTAFYLCASRSLARPIQPQHFGDGTRLSIL.

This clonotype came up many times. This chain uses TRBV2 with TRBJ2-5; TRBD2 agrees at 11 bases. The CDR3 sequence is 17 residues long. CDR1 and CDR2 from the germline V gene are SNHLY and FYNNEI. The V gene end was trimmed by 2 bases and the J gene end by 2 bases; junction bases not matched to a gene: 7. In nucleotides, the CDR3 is TGTGCCAGCAGTGAAAGGTCTAGCGGGGGGCCTCAAGAGACCCAGTACTTC. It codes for CASSERSSGGPQETQYF.